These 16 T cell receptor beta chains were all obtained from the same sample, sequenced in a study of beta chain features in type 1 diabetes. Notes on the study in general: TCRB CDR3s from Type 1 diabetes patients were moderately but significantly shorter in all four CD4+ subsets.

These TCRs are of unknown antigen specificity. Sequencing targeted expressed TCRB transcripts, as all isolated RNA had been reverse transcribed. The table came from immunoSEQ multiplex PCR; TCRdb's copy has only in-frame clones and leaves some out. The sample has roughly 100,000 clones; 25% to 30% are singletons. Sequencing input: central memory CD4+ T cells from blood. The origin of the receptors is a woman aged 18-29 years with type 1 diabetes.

The CDR3 protein is CASSVEGSDTEAFF. In DNA, the CDR3 is TGTGCCAGCAGCGTGGAGGGTTCGGACACTGAAGCTTTCTTT. V gene TRBV9 combines with J gene TRBJ1-1; D remains ambiguous. The CDR3 contains 14 residues. Trimming stripped 2 bases from V and 3 bases from J, with 11 bases between. Germline loops: CDR1 SGDLS, CDR2 YYNGEE.

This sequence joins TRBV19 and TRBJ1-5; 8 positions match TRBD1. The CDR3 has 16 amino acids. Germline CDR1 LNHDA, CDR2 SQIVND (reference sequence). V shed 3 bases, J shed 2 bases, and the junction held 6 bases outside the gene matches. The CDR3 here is CASSISTGGGNQPQHF. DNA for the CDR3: TGTGCCAGTAGTATTTCTACAGGGGGGGGCAATCAGCCCCAGCATTTT.

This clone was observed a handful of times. The chain's CDR3 is CASSAQGTAKNIQYF. The CDR3 DNA reads as TGTGCCAGCAGTGCCCAGGGGACGGCCAAAAACATTCAGTACTTC. This chain connects TRBV6-1 to TRBJ2-4; D is perhaps TRBD1 (6 bases). V was shortened by 4 bases and J by 1 base, with 11 bases between the two germline ends. Germline V gene sequence: CDR1 MNHNS, CDR2 SASEGT. This CDR3 is 15 amino acids long.

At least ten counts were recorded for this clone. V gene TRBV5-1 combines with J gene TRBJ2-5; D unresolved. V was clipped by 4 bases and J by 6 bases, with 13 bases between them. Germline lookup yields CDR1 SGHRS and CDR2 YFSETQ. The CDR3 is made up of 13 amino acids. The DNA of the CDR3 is TGCGCCAGCAGCCTGGAAACCCAGAAGACCCAGTACTTC. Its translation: CASSLETQKTQYF.

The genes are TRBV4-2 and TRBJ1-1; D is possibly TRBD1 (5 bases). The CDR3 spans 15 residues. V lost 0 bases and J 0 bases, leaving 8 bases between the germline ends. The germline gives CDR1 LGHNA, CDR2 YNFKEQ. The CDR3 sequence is CASSQEGGVNTEAFF. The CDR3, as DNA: TGTGCCAGCAGCCAAGAGGGGGGAGTGAACACTGAAGCTTTCTTT.

CDR3 sequence (DNA): TGTGCCAGCAGGGCAGAACCCGATCAGCCCCAGCATTTT. It translates to CASRAEPDQPQHF. The gene calls are TRBV6-5 and TRBJ1-5; D gene unclear. The length of the CDR3 is 13 residues. V was clipped by 6 bases and J by 5 bases, with 11 bases between them. The V gene's germline CDR1 is MNHEY and CDR2 SVGAGI.

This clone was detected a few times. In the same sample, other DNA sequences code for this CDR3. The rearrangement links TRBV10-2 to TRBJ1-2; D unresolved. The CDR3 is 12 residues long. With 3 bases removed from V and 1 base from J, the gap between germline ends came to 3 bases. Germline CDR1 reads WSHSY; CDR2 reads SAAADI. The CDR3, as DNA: TGCGCCAGCAGTGATAATAACTATGGCTACACCTTC. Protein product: CASSDNNYGYTF.

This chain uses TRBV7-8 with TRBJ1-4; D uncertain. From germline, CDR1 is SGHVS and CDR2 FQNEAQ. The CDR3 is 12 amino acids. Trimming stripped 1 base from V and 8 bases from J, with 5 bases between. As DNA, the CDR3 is TGTGCCAGCAGCTTAGTCCGGGAAAAACTGTTTTTT. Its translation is CASSLVREKLFF.

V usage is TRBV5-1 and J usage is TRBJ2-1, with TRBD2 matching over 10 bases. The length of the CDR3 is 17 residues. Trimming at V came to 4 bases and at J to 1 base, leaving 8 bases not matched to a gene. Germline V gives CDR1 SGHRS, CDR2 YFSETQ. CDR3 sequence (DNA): TGCGCCAGCAGCCCCGGACAGGGACTAGCGTCCTACAATGAGCAGTTCTTC. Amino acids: CASSPGQGLASYNEQFF.

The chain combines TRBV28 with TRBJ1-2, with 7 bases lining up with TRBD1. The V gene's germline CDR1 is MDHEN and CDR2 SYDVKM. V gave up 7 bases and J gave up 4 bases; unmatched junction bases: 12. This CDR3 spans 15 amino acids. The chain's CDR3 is CASTSDRAYAYGYTF. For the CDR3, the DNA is TGTGCCAGCACGAGTGACAGGGCATACGCCTATGGCTACACCTTC.

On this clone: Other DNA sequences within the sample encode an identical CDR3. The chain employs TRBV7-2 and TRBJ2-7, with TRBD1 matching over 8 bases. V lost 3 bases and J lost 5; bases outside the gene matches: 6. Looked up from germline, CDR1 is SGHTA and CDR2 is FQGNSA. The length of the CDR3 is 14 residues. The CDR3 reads CASSFAGGVDEQYF. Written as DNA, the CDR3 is TGTGCCAGCAGCTTCGCAGGGGGCGTCGACGAGCAGTACTTC.

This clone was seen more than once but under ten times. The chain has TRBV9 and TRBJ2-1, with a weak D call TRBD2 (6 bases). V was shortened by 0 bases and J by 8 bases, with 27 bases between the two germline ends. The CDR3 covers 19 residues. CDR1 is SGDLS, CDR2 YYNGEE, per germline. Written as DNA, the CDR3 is TGTGCCAGCAGCGTAGCTGCGGGGTTCGGGTCGAGGAGCTCCGATGAGCAGTTCTTC. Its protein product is CASSVAAGFGSRSSDEQFF.

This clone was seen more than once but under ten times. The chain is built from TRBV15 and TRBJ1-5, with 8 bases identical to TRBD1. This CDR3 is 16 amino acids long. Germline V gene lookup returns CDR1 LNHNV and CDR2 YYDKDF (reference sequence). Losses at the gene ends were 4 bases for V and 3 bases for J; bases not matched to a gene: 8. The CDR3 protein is CATSTYTGGDNQPQHF. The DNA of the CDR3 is TGTGCCACCAGCACATACACAGGGGGAGACAATCAGCCCCAGCATTTT.

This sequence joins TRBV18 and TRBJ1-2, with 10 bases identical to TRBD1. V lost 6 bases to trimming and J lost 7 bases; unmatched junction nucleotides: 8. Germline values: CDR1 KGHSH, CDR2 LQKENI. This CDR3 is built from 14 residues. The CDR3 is CASSPGQGIGGYTF. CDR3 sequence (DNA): TGTGCCAGCTCCCCGGGACAGGGGATTGGTGGCTACACCTTC.

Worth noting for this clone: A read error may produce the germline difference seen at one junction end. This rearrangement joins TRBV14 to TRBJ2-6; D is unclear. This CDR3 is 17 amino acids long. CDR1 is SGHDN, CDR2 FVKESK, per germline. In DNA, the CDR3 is TGTGCCAGCAGTCAAGGCCTAACGAACTCTGGGGCCAACGTCCTGACTTTC. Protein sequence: CASSQGLTNSGANVLTF.

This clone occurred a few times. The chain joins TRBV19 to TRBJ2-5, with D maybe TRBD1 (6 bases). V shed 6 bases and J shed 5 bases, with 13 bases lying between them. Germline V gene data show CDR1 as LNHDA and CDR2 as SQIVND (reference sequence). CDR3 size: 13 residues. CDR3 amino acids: CASSLTGYETQYF. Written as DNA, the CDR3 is TGTGCCAGTAGCCTTACAGGGTATGAGACCCAGTACTTC.